The entry that follows covers one T cell receptor beta chain sequence. This clonotype was detected only a few times. Its recognized antigen is unknown. Qualities for individual bases were not recorded, and no much larger clone is one base off. This sample was taken from a study (dated by TCRdb to the mid-2010s). The library was built by means of RT-PCR. Sequencing used an Illumina MiSeq. Through fastp at Q25 and MiXCR, TCRdb rebuilt clones from the public reads, retaining in-frame beta chains. Each CDR3 protein appears once, grouped with its most common genes and DNA. This sample holds about 680,000 distinct CDR3 sequences; around 14% were observed only once. The ten largest clones add up to 3% to 4.5% of the sample. Unmatched junction bases come to 2, with V trimmed by 4 bases and J by 4 bases. The CDR3, cysteine through phenylalanine, is 15 amino acids long. The kept DNA is CDR3 alone, 45 bases in frame from the first base. CDR1 and CDR2 (LGHDT, YNNKEL) derive from the germline V gene (reference sequence).

The V and J genes are TRBV3-1 and TRBJ2-2; 11 central bases correspond to TRBD2. The sequencing input was memory CD4+ T cells from blood. This sequence was found in a female donor in good health, serving as a healthy control. The DNA reads as follows: TGTGCCAGCAGCCGTAGCGGGGGGGCCACCGGGGAGCTGTTTTTT. Its product reads: CASSRSGGATGELFF.